This T cell receptor beta chain was recorded in a study of cytomegalovirus exposure and HLA in healthy donors. Study-level background: As an earlier analysis found, some 180 million T cells yielded approximately 100 million unique TCR beta sequences.

The PCR employed 60 Vbeta primers together with 13 Jbeta primers. Some clones are missing from TCRdb's copy, which holds only in-frame ones; the method was immunoSEQ multiplex PCR. In the table there are around 150,000 clones, over 70% of which are singletons. Germline trimming cut 3 bases from V and 6 bases from J; bases unmatched to any gene: 16. The CDR3 sequence is 17 residues long. The V gene's germline CDR1 is SGHRS and CDR2 YFSETQ. The V gene is TRBV5-1, the J gene TRBJ2-7, with TRBD2 matching 9 bases. The TCR was taken from a middle-aged man in good health and CMV-seronegative. The sequenced sample was PBMCs. CDR3 region: CASSSPEGGLALSEQYF. The CDR3 nucleotides read TGCGCCAGCAGCTCCCCTGAGGGGGGACTAGCTTTGAGCGAGCAGTACTTC.